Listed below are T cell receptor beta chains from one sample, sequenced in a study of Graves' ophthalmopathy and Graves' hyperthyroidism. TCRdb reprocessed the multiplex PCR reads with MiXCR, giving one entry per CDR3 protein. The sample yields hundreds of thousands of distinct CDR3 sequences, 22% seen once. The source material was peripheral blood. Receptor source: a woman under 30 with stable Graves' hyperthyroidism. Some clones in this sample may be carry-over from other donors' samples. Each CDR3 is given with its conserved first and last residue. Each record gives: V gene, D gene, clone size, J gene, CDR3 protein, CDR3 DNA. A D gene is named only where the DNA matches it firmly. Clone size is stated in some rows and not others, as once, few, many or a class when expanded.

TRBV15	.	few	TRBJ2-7	CATGCCGTATLYEQYF	TGTGCCACCGGCTGTTGCGGGACAGCCACCCTCTACGAGCAGTACTTC
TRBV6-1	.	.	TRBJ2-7	CASTDQRDYPSYEQYF	TGTGCAAGCACTGACCAAAGGGATTACCCCTCCTACGAGCAGTACTTC
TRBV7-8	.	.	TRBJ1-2	CASSFLQPGRVGIGYTF	TGTGCCAGCAGCTTTCTCCAACCGGGACGAGTGGGGATTGGCTACACCTTC
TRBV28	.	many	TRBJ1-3	CASTPGWSTGNTIYF	TGTGCCAGCACCCCCGGGTGGTCAACTGGAAACACCATATATTTT
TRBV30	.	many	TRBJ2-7	CASRQDTTYEQYF	TGTGCCTCCAGACAGGACACCACCTACGAGCAGTACTTC
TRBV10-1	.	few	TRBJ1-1	CASSAAGEWNTEAFF	TGCGCCAGCAGTGCCGCAGGGGAATGGAACACTGAAGCTTTCTTT
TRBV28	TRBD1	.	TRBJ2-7	CASSPTGVLDEQYF	TGTGCCAGCAGTCCGACAGGGGTTTTGGACGAGCAGTACTTC
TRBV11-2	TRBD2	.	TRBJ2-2	CASSSPRAGLANTGELFF	TGTGCCAGCAGCTCCCCCCGGGCGGGACTAGCGAACACCGGGGAGCTGTTTTTT
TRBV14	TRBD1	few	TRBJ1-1	CASSPGVPGQGFYTEAFF	TGTGCCAGCAGTCCCGGAGTACCGGGACAGGGGTTTTACACTGAAGCTTTCTTT
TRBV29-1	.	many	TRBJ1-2	CSVEVQTGDGYTF	TGCAGCGTTGAGGTACAGACGGGGGATGGCTACACCTTC
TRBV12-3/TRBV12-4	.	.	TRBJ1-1	CASRELGEAFF	TGTGCCAGCCGTGAGCTCGGTGAAGCTTTCTTT
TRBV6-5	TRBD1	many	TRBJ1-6	CASSSNRDRGSPLHF	TGTGCCAGCAGTTCCAACCGGGACAGGGGTTCACCCCTCCACTTT
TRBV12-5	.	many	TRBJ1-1	CASGPGRPSTEAFF	TGTGCTAGTGGTCCGGGACGTCCGAGCACTGAAGCTTTCTTT
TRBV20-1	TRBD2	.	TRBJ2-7	CSARGQIEAGVQNEQYF	TGCAGTGCTCGGGGTCAAATTGAAGCGGGAGTGCAAAACGAGCAGTACTTC
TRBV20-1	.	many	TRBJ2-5	CSARWERQPQETQYF	TGCAGTGCTAGATGGGAGAGACAGCCGCAAGAGACCCAGTACTTC
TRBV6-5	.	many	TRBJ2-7	CASSYSGTSSYEQYF	TGTGCCAGCAGTTACTCTGGGACGTCATCCTACGAGCAGTACTTC
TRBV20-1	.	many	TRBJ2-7	CSAMGTSTYEQYF	TGCAGTGCTATGGGGACCTCAACCTACGAGCAGTACTTC
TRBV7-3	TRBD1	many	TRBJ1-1	CASSLTGGKMNTEAFF	TGTGCCAGCAGCTTAACAGGGGGCAAGATGAACACTGAAGCTTTCTTT
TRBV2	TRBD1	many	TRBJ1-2	CASSQGQGNYGYTF	TGTGCCAGCAGCCAGGGACAGGGAAACTATGGCTACACCTTC
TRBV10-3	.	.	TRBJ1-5	CAISTGSGNQPQHF	TGTGCCATCAGTACAGGGTCGGGCAATCAGCCCCAGCATTTT
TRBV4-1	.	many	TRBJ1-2	CASSQASELRGRAKGGYTF	TGCGCCAGCAGCCAAGCTTCGGAACTACGTGGCAGGGCGAAGGGTGGCTACACCTTC
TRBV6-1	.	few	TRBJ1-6	CASSPGTNNSPLHF	TGTGCCAGCAGCCCTGGGACGAATAATTCACCCCTCCACTTT
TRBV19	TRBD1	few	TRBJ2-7	CASSATGGTYEQYF	TGTGCCAGTAGTGCAACAGGGGGGACCTACGAGCAGTACTTC
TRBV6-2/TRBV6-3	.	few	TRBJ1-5	CASWRGGYSNQPQHF	TGTGCCAGCTGGAGGGGGGGCTATAGCAATCAGCCCCAGCATTTT
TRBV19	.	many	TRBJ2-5	CASSRGWGEETQYF	TGTGCCAGTAGTAGGGGATGGGGCGAGGAGACCCAGTACTTC
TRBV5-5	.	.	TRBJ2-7	CASSKGVEGEQYF	TGTGCCAGCAGCAAAGGGGTCGAAGGCGAGCAGTACTTC
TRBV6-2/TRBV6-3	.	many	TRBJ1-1	CASSYSILNTEAFF	TGTGCCAGCAGTTACTCGATTCTTAACACTGAAGCTTTCTTT
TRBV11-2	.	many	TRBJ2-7	CASSPTYGSYEQYF	TGTGCCAGCAGCCCGACCTACGGATCCTACGAGCAGTACTTC
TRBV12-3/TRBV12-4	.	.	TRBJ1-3	CASSLERGSGNTIYF	TGTGCCAGCAGTTTAGAGCGGGGGTCTGGAAACACCATATATTTT
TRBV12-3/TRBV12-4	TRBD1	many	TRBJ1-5	CASSMTGRNQPQHF	TGTGCCAGCAGTATGACAGGGCGCAATCAGCCCCAGCATTTT
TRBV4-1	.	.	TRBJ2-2	CASSQEFPSPVNTGELFF	TGCGCCAGCAGCCAAGAATTCCCCTCTCCAGTAAACACCGGGGAGCTGTTTTTT
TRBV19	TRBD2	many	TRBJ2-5	CASTPLPLAGAGETQYF	TGTGCCAGTACCCCACTCCCCTTAGCGGGAGCGGGAGAGACCCAGTACTTC
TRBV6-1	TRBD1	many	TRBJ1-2	CASSVHSRDRAYGYTF	TGTGCCAGCAGTGTCCATTCCCGGGACAGGGCCTATGGCTACACCTTC
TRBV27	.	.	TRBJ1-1	CASGSTIEAFF	TGTGCCAGCGGTTCCACCATTGAAGCTTTCTTT
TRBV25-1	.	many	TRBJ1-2	CASSEYGTEGYTF	TGTGCCAGCAGTGAATATGGTACAGAAGGCTACACCTTC
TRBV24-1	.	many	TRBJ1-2	CATSGHGQFYGYTF	TGTGCCACCAGTGGCCACGGACAGTTCTATGGCTACACCTTC
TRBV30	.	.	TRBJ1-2	CAWSASPGGYTF	TGTGCCTGGAGTGCTAGCCCCGGTGGCTACACCTTC
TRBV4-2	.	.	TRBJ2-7	CASSQDTREVARQYF	TGTGCCAGCAGCCAAGATACCCGGGAAGTCGCCAGGCAGTACTTC
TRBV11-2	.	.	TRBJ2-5	CASSLEGTAGGTQYF	TGTGCCAGCAGCTTAGAGGGGACTGCCGGGGGGACCCAGTACTTC
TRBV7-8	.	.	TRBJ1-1	CASCLRGGNTEAFF	TGTGCCAGCTGCCTTCGGGGTGGGAACACTGAAGCTTTCTTT
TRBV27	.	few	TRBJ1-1	CASSLFRATKTEAFF	TGTGCCAGCAGTTTATTCAGGGCTACTAAGACTGAAGCTTTCTTT
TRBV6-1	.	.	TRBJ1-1	CASSVRGANTEAFF	TGTGCCAGCAGTGTAAGGGGGGCGAACACTGAAGCTTTCTTT
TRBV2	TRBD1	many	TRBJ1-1	CASSSDRGDTEAFF	TGTGCCAGCAGTTCTGACAGGGGCGACACTGAAGCTTTCTTT
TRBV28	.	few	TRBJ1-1	CASRRGLGDTEAFF	TGTGCCAGCAGAAGAGGGCTCGGCGACACTGAAGCTTTCTTT
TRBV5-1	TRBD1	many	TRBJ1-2	CASSPETGVYGYTF	TGCGCCAGCAGCCCCGAGACAGGGGTCTATGGCTACACCTTC
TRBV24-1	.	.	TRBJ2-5	CATSDQRRARKTQYF	TGTGCCACCAGTGACCAAAGGAGGGCCCGAAAGACCCAGTACTTC
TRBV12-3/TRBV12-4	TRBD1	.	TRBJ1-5	CASSSLTGKGAQHF	TGTGCCAGCAGTTCCTTGACAGGGAAGGGGGCCCAGCATTTT
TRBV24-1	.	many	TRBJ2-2	CATSDLRVNTGELFF	TGTGCCACCAGTGATTTAAGGGTGAACACCGGGGAGCTGTTTTTT
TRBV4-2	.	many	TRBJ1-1	CASSQVRMNTEAFF	TGTGCCAGCAGCCAAGTCAGGATGAACACTGAAGCTTTCTTT
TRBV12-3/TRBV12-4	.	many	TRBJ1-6	CASTLGIMGPLGPLHF	TGTGCCAGCACTTTAGGTATTATGGGCCCGCTTGGTCCCCTCCACTTT
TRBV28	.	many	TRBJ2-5	CASSFSPRQTSQETQYF	TGTGCCAGCAGTTTTAGCCCCAGGCAAACCTCACAAGAGACCCAGTACTTC
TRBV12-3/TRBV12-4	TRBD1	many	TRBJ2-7	CASSPQTGSYEQYF	TGTGCCAGCAGCCCTCAGACAGGGTCCTACGAGCAGTACTTC
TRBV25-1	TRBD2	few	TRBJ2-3	CASSESLVEAGGTDTQYF	TGTGCCAGCAGTGAATCCCTCGTGGAGGCGGGAGGCACAGATACGCAGTATTTT
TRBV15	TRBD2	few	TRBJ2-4	CATSRTTSGGEGGIQYF	TGTGCCACCAGCAGAACCACTAGCGGGGGGGAAGGGGGCATTCAGTACTTC